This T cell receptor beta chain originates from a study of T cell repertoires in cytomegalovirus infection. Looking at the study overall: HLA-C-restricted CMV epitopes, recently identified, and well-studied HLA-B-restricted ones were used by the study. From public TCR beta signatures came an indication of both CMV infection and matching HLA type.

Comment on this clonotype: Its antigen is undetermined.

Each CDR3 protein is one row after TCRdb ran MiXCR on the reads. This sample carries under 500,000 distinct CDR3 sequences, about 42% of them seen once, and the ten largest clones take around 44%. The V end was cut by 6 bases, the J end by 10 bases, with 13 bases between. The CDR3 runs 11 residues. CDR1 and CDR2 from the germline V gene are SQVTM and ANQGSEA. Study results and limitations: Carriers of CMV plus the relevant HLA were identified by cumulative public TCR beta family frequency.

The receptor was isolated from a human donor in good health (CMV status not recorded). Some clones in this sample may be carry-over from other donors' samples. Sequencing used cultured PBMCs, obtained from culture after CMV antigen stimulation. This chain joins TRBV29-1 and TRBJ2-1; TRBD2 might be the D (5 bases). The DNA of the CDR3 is TGCAGCGTAGCCCTAGCTGGAGAGCAGTTCTTC. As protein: CSVALAGEQFF.